Listed below are T cell receptor beta chains from one sample, sequenced in a study of blood T cell repertoires in COVID-19. Clones were sequenced by immunoSEQ multiplex PCR, and TCRdb holds only the in-frame ones, with some missing. The repertoire has 70,000 or so clones, around 78% of them found once; the top ten carry 15% to 19%. The sequenced sample was peripheral blood. All receptors come from a human donor in a cohort sampled during active COVID-19. CDR3s include the opening cysteine and the closing phenylalanine or tryptophan. Each record gives: clone size, J gene, CDR3 length, V gene, D gene, CDR3 protein, CDR3 DNA. D genes are given only for firm matches. The size entry is marked missing in some rows and otherwise reads once, few, many or a size class.

.	TRBJ2-7	15	TRBV5-1	TRBD1	CASSLGDRASGEQYF	TGCGCCAGCAGCTTGGGGGACAGAGCTTCAGGCGAGCAGTACTTC
.	TRBJ1-6	15	TRBV3-1/TRBV3-2	.	CASSQGSGFYSPLHF	TGTGCCAGCAGCCAAGGGTCAGGGTTTTATTCACCCCTCCACTTT
.	TRBJ2-3	13	TRBV5-4	.	CASSLEGADTQYF	TGTGCCAGCAGCTTGGAAGGGGCAGATACGCAGTATTTT
.	TRBJ2-7	16	TRBV24-1	TRBD2	CATSDSSSGGFYEQYF	TGTGCCACCAGTGACTCTTCCTCGGGGGGTTTCTACGAGCAGTACTTC
.	TRBJ1-6	16	TRBV6-5	.	CASSYRFGGDNSPLHF	TGTGCCAGCAGTTACCGCTTTGGGGGGGATAATTCACCCCTCCACTTT
once	TRBJ2-7	11	TRBV3-1/TRBV3-2	.	CASSQGGEQYF	TGTGCCAGCAGCCAAGGAGGCGAGCAGTACTTC
.	TRBJ2-6	17	TRBV29-1	TRBD2	CSVEEWTRASGANVLTF	TGCAGCGTTGAAGAGTGGACTAGAGCCTCTGGGGCCAACGTCCTGACTTTC
.	TRBJ2-3	15	TRBV27	.	CASSLGRGSTDTQYF	TGTGCCAGCAGTTTGGGTCGGGGTAGCACAGATACGCAGTATTTT
.	TRBJ2-7	14	TRBV19	TRBD2	CASSSLAGSYEQYF	TGTGCCAGTAGTAGCCTAGCGGGCTCCTACGAGCAGTACTTC
.	TRBJ2-3	18	TRBV28	TRBD1	CASSRAIGTGGFADTQYF	TGTGCCAGCAGCCGGGCGATAGGGACAGGGGGATTCGCAGATACGCAGTATTTT
few	TRBJ2-7	18	TRBV5-4	.	CASSPNRLWKDRDYEQYF	TGTGCCAGCAGCCCGAACAGACTCTGGAAGGACAGAGACTACGAGCAGTACTTC
few	TRBJ2-1	17	TRBV10-2	TRBD2	CASSGGGTSGRDNEQFF	TGCGCCAGCAGTGGGGGGGGGACTAGCGGGAGGGACAATGAGCAGTTCTTC
.	TRBJ1-1	13	TRBV30	.	CAWSGAPGVGAFF	TGTGCCTGGAGTGGCGCCCCAGGGGTTGGAGCTTTCTTT
few	TRBJ1-4	16	TRBV28	.	CASRGAGGAANEKLFF	TGTGCCAGCAGGGGGGCGGGGGGCGCGGCTAATGAAAAACTGTTTTTT
.	TRBJ2-7	12	TRBV29-1	.	CSVDSPSNEQYF	TGCAGCGTAGACTCCCCCTCTAACGAGCAGTACTTC
.	TRBJ1-3	17	TRBV27	.	CASSYLPKTASGNTIYF	TGTGCCAGCAGTTACCTCCCCAAAACAGCCTCTGGAAACACCATATATTTT
.	TRBJ1-4	15	TRBV30	TRBD1	CAWSTRTGDNEKLFF	TGTGCCTGGAGTACCCGGACAGGGGATAATGAAAAACTGTTTTTT
.	TRBJ2-5	15	TRBV7-8	.	CASSPISRVGETQYF	TGTGCCAGCAGCCCAATCAGCCGGGTCGGGGAGACCCAGTACTTC
.	TRBJ2-6	18	TRBV5-1	.	CASSYNLATRSGANVLTF	TGCGCCAGCAGCTACAACCTAGCGACACGCTCTGGGGCCAACGTCCTGACTTTC
once	TRBJ1-1	15	TRBV4-1	TRBD1	CASSQPWTGNTEAFF	TGCGCCAGCAGCCAGCCTTGGACAGGGAACACTGAAGCTTTCTTT
.	TRBJ2-7	16	TRBV7-2	TRBD2	CASSLGGSGGTYEQYF	TGTGCCAGCAGCTTAGGGGGTAGCGGGGGGACCTACGAGCAGTACTTC
.	TRBJ2-1	13	TRBV11-3	.	CASSLPSTNEQFF	TGTGCCAGCAGCTTACCTAGCACTAATGAGCAGTTCTTC
.	TRBJ1-1	14	TRBV3-1/TRBV3-2	.	CASSQAGVGTEAFF	TGTGCCAGCAGCCAGGCAGGGGTGGGCACTGAAGCTTTCTTT
many	TRBJ1-1	13	TRBV29-1	.	CSVLNSMNTEAFF	TGCAGCGTTCTGAACAGTATGAACACTGAAGCTTTCTTT
.	TRBJ1-2	12	TRBV29-1	TRBD1	CSGGTGGYGYTF	TGCAGCGGGGGGACAGGAGGCTATGGCTACACCTTC
few	TRBJ1-4	15	TRBV15	TRBD1	CATSRTRDRNEKLFF	TGTGCCACCAGCAGGACCCGGGACAGGAACGAAAAACTGTTTTTT
.	TRBJ2-7	15	TRBV30	.	CAWSLSPNSGYEQYF	TGTGCCTGGAGTCTAAGCCCGAATAGCGGATACGAGCAGTACTTC
.	TRBJ2-1	15	TRBV7-8	.	CASSLDSSSYNEQFF	TGTGCCAGCAGCTTAGATAGCAGCTCCTACAATGAGCAGTTCTTC
.	TRBJ1-2	16	TRBV11-3	TRBD1	CASSSRDRGFGYGYTF	TGTGCCAGCAGCTCCCGGGACAGGGGGTTCGGCTATGGCTACACCTTC
.	TRBJ2-3	16	TRBV19	.	CASTPAGRKGTDTQYF	TGTGCCAGTACCCCCGCAGGGCGAAAGGGCACAGATACGCAGTATTTT
few	TRBJ2-3	14	TRBV6-6	TRBD2	CASTWTSSTDTQYF	TGTGCCAGCACTTGGACTAGCAGCACAGATACGCAGTATTTT
.	TRBJ2-7	13	TRBV30	TRBD1	CAWKGTGFGEQYF	TGTGCCTGGAAAGGGACAGGGTTCGGCGAGCAGTACTTC
.	TRBJ2-7	14	TRBV7-8	.	CASSSLAMGGEQYF	TGTGCCAGCAGCTCCCTAGCCATGGGTGGCGAGCAGTACTTC
.	TRBJ2-7	13	TRBV7-9	.	CASSRGGTYEQYF	TGTGCCAGCAGCCGAGGGGGAACCTACGAGCAGTACTTC
.	TRBJ2-5	13	TRBV19	.	CASSVQVQETQYF	TGTGCCAGTAGTGTACAAGTCCAAGAGACCCAGTACTTC
.	TRBJ2-7	15	TRBV27	TRBD2	CASSLTSGPHYEQYF	TGTGCCAGCAGTTTAACTAGCGGGCCCCACTACGAGCAGTACTTC
.	TRBJ1-1	17	TRBV5-1	.	CASSSTPQTGLNTEAFF	TGCGCCAGCAGCTCTACGCCCCAAACAGGGCTGAACACTGAAGCTTTCTTT
.	TRBJ2-7	14	TRBV29-1	TRBD1	CSVAGTGGSYEQYF	TGCAGCGTTGCCGGGACAGGGGGCTCCTACGAGCAGTACTTC
.	TRBJ1-2	16	TRBV9	.	CASSVDGVPGVYGYTF	TGTGCCAGCAGCGTAGACGGGGTTCCGGGGGTCTATGGCTACACCTTC
few	TRBJ2-1	12	TRBV6-5	.	CASSDYYNEQFF	TGTGCCAGCTCTGACTACTACAATGAGCAGTTCTTC
many	TRBJ2-5	17	TRBV29-1	.	CSVEDSRAGTSQETQYF	TGCAGCGTTGAAGATTCCAGGGCAGGGACAAGCCAAGAGACCCAGTACTTC
.	TRBJ2-2	16	TRBV18	TRBD1	CASSPRDRLNTGELFF	TGTGCCAGCTCACCACGGGACAGGCTGAACACCGGGGAGCTGTTTTTT
.	TRBJ2-3	16	TRBV5-1	TRBD1	CASSLFGTGYTDTQYF	TGCGCCAGCAGCTTGTTTGGGACAGGATACACAGATACGCAGTATTTT
once	TRBJ1-5	14	TRBV27	.	CASSPTRINQPQHF	TGTGCCAGCAGTCCGACAAGGATTAATCAGCCCCAGCATTTT
.	TRBJ2-7	15	TRBV5-1	TRBD2	CASSLVAGGTYEQYF	TGCGCCAGCAGCTTGGTGGCGGGAGGGACCTACGAGCAGTACTTC
.	TRBJ1-2	15	TRBV19	.	CASSIGVVGAYGYTF	TGTGCCAGTAGTATAGGTGTGGTAGGAGCCTATGGCTACACCTTC
once	TRBJ2-2	16	TRBV7-2	.	CASSLATPRGTGELFF	TGTGCCAGCAGCTTAGCGACGCCTAGGGGCACCGGGGAGCTGTTTTTT
.	TRBJ1-6	11	TRBV20-1	.	CSASRGTPLHF	TGCAGTGCTAGTCGGGGGACGCCCCTCCACTTT
.	TRBJ2-5	15	TRBV4-1	TRBD2	CASSPGTSGGETQYF	TGCGCCAGCAGCCCGGGGACTAGCGGGGGAGAGACCCAGTACTTC
.	TRBJ1-5	15	TRBV27	TRBD1	CASRPGTVSNQPQHF	TGTGCCAGCAGACCCGGGACAGTTAGCAATCAGCCCCAGCATTTT
.	TRBJ1-3	14	TRBV10-3	TRBD1	CAITFDRAGNTIYF	TGTGCCATCACCTTCGACAGGGCTGGAAACACCATATATTTT
.	TRBJ1-1	14	TRBV18	.	CASSPRGPGTEAFF	TGTGCCAGCTCACCACGGGGGCCGGGCACTGAAGCTTTCTTT
.	TRBJ2-1	14	TRBV28	TRBD2	CASHSGRRGHEQFF	TGTGCCAGTCATAGCGGGAGAAGAGGTCATGAGCAGTTCTTC
.	TRBJ2-1	15	TRBV2	TRBD2	CASRTSGSSYNEQFF	TGTGCCAGCAGGACTAGCGGGAGCTCCTACAATGAGCAGTTCTTC
.	TRBJ2-1	18	TRBV4-3	.	CASSPAGASESSYNEQFF	TGCGCCAGCAGCCCGGCCGGGGCTAGCGAGAGCTCCTACAATGAGCAGTTCTTC
.	TRBJ1-5	13	TRBV6-5	TRBD1	CASRPDRDQPQHF	TGTGCCAGCAGGCCCGACAGGGATCAGCCCCAGCATTTT
.	TRBJ2-5	13	TRBV30	TRBD1	CAWSTGAAETQYF	TGTGCCTGGAGTACAGGGGCCGCCGAGACCCAGTACTTC
.	TRBJ1-6	15	TRBV27	.	CASSLEGGFKSPLHF	TGTGCCAGCAGTTTAGAGGGGGGGTTTAAGTCACCCCTCCACTTT
.	TRBJ2-5	13	TRBV12-5	TRBD2	CASALAGEETQYF	TGTGCTAGTGCCCTAGCGGGAGAAGAGACCCAGTACTTC
.	TRBJ2-7	15	TRBV18	TRBD1	CASSPIPGQGYEQYF	TGTGCCAGCTCACCGATCCCGGGACAGGGCTACGAGCAGTACTTC